This T cell receptor (beta chain) was documented in a study of control samples from healthy donors and cancer patients. In germline, CDR1 is LNHNV, CDR2 YYDKDF (reference sequence). Trimming took off 1 base at V and 2 bases at J, with 9 bases between the two ends. This CDR3 region has 14 residues. TCRdb keeps only in-frame clones here, not all; method: immunoSEQ multiplex PCR. Among fewer than 95,000 clones listed, 85% were seen once. The TCR sequence derives from a man in his thirties or forties in good health. The sequenced sample consisted of blood. J is TRBJ2-7 and V is TRBV15; D not certain. CDR3 in DNA: TGTGCCACCAGCAGAGCGGGTTCCACCTACGAGCAGTACTTC. Amino acids: CATSRAGSTYEQYF.